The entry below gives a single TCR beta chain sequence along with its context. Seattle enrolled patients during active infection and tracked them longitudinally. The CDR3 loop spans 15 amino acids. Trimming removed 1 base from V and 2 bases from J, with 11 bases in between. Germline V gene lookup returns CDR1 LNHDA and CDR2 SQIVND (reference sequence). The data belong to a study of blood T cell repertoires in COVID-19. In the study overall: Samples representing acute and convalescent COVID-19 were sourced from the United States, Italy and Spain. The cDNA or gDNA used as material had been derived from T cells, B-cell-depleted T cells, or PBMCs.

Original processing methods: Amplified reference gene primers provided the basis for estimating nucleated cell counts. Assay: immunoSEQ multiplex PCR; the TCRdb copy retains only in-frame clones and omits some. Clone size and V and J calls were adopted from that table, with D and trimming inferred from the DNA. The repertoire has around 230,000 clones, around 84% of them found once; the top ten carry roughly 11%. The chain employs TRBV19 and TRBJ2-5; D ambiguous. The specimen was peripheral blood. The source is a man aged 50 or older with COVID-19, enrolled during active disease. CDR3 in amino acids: CASSIGRGDQETQYF. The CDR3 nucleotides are TGTGCCAGTAGTATAGGTAGAGGAGATCAAGAGACCCAGTACTTC.